This TCR beta chain was obtained from a study of cytomegalovirus exposure and HLA in healthy donors. On the study more broadly: Findings of an earlier analysis included some 110 million unique TCR beta sequences from about 180 million T cells.

Donors likely had unrecorded immune exposures despite being nominally healthy when sampled. PCR primers comprised 60 Vbeta and 13 Jbeta primers. Libraries were prepared by immunoSEQ multiplex PCR; TCRdb keeps only in-frame clonotypes and omits some of them. There are just over 150,000 clones in the sample, with 1% to 1.5% held by the top ten. The CDR3 covers 19 residues. The germline gives CDR1 KGHSH, CDR2 LQKENI. V was clipped by 0 bases and J by 0 bases; unmatched bases: 12. This receptor was identified in a woman aged 55 to 70 in good health and CMV-seronegative. V is TRBV18 and J is TRBJ1-1, with TRBD1 matching over 8 bases. Sequenced input: PBMCs. In DNA, the CDR3 is TGTGCCAGCTCACCACCATATCGAGGACAGGGCCTCATGAACACTGAAGCTTTCTTT. This codes for CASSPPYRGQGLMNTEAFF.